This T cell receptor (beta chain) was identified in a study of T cells in Graves' hyperthyroidism and ophthalmopathy. RNA transcripts gave rise to amplified TCR beta CDR3 regions. HTBI primers were employed in a first-round RT-PCR of the TCR CDR3. TCRdb itself ran the multiplex PCR reads through MiXCR, one entry per CDR3 protein. In the table there are hundreds of thousands of distinct CDR3 sequences, under 60% of which are singletons. This clonotype was counted ten times or more. J was trimmed by 4 bases and V by 1 base; bases with no gene match: 6. The CDR3 has 15 residues. Germline V gene sequence: CDR1 SGHVS, CDR2 FQNEAQ.

The receptor was isolated from a woman aged 18-29 years with Graves' hyperthyroidism. The specimen was peripheral blood or thyroid tissue (not recorded which). This sequence joins TRBV7-8 and TRBJ1-2; 7 bases agree with TRBD1. CDR3 residues: CASSLEGQPFYGYTF. The CDR3 nucleotides are TGTGCCAGCAGCTTAGAGGGACAGCCCTTCTATGGCTACACCTTC. The complete variable domain, with remaining parts taken from reference TRBV7-8 and TRBJ1-2, reads GAGVSQSPRYKVAKRGQDVALRCDPISGHVSLFWYQQALGQGPEFLTYFQNEAQLDKSGLPSDRFFAERPEGSVSTLKIQRTQQEDSAVYLCASSLEGQPFYGYTFGSGTRLTVV.